This T cell receptor (beta chain) was retrieved from a study of CD8 T cells in Susac syndrome. Random hexamers were used to reverse transcribe an amount of about 0.45 to 1 ug RNA. Amplification of the TCR beta CDR3 was carried out by immunoSEQ multiplex PCR, which spanned a total of 54 Vbeta and 13 Jbeta segments. MiXCR, applied by TCRdb to the immunoSEQ multiplex PCR reads, yields one record per CDR3 protein. The sample has approximately 280,000 distinct CDR3 sequences, roughly 84% seen once. The V end was cut by 8 bases, the J end by 3 bases, with 11 bases between. The germline gives CDR1 SGHTA, CDR2 FQGNSA. This CDR3 spans 13 amino acids. Treatment-naive patients with stable or active relapsing-remitting disease were the multiple sclerosis controls.

This chain uses TRBV7-2 with TRBJ1-5, with D maybe TRBD1 (5 bases). The TCR sequence derives from a human donor with multiple sclerosis. Sequenced material: CD8+ T cells from PBMCs. The CDR3 DNA reads as TGTGCCAGCCAGCAGGGAACCAATCAGCCCCAGCATTTT. Protein sequence: CASQQGTNQPQHF.